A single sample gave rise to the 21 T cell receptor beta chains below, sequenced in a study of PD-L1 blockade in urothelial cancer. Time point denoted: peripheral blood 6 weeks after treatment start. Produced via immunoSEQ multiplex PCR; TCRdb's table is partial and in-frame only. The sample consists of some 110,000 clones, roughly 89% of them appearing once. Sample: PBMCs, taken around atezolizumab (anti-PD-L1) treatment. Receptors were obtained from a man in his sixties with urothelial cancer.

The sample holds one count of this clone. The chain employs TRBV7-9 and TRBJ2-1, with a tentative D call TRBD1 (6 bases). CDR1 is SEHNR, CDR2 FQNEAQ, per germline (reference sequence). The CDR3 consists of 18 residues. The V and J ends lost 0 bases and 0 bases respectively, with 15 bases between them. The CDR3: CASSLARLGAFSYNEQFF. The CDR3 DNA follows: TGTGCCAGCAGCTTAGCACGTCTGGGGGCCTTCTCCTACAATGAGCAGTTCTTC.

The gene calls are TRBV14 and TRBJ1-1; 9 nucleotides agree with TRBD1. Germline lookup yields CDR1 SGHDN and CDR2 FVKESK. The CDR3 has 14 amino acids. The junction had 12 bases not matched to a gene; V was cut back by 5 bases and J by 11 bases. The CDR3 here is CASSLRQGDNGAFF. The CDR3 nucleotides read TGTGCCAGCAGCTTGCGACAGGGGGACAACGGGGCTTTCTTT.

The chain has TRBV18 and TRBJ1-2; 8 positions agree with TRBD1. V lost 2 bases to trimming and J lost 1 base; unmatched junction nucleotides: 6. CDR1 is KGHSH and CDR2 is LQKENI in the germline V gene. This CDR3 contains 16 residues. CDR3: CASSPGQGSFNYGYTF. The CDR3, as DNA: TGTGCCAGCTCACCAGGACAGGGTTCGTTTAACTATGGCTACACCTTC.

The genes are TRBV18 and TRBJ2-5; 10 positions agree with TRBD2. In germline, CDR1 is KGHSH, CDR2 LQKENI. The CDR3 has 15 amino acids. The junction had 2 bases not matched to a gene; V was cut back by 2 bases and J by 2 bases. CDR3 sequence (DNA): TGTGCCAGCTCACCAATAGCGGGGGGTCAAGAGACCCAGTACTTC. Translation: CASSPIAGGQETQYF.

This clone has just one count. CDR3 nucleotides: TGTGCCAGCAGCCCCACGGGGGGCTACGAGCAGTACTTC. Amino acids: CASSPTGGYEQYF. The chain recombines TRBV11-2 with TRBJ2-7; 7 nucleotides align to TRBD2. V lost 5 bases, J lost 3 bases, and 4 bases stayed unmatched. Per the germline V gene, CDR1 is SGHAT and CDR2 is FQNNGV. This CDR3 contains 13 residues.

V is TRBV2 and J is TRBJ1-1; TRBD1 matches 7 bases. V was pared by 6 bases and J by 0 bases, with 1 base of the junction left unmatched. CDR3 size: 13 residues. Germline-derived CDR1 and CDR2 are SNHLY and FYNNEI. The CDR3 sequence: CASRTGLNTEAFF. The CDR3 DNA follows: TGTGCCAGCAGGACAGGGTTGAACACTGAAGCTTTCTTT.

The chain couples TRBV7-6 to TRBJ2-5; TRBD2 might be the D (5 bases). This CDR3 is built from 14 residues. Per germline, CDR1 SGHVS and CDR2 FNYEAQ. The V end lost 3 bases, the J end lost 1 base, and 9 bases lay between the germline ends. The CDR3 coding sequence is TGTGCCAGCAGCTTGGACTCCTTCCAAGAGACCCAGTACTTC. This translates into CASSLDSFQETQYF.

As DNA, the CDR3 is TGTGCCAGCTCTTTCGGCAGGGGGCTGAGCAATCAGCCCCAGCATTTT. Translating it yields CASSFGRGLSNQPQHF. J is TRBJ1-5 and V is TRBV2; TRBD1 matches at 8 bases. This CDR3 has 16 residues. V lost 8 bases, J lost 1 base, and 10 bases stayed unmatched. Germline V gene data show CDR1 as SNHLY and CDR2 as FYNNEI. The full variable domain, with the rest looked up from reference TRBV2 and TRBJ1-5, is EPEVTQTPSHQVTQMGQEVILRCVPISNHLYFYWYRQILGQKVEFLVSFYNNEISEKSEIFDDQFSVERPDGSNFTLKIRSTKLEDSAMYFCASSFGRGLSNQPQHFGDGTRLSIL.

The CDR3 nucleotides read TGTGCCAGCTCACCAGCGGGACTAGCGGTGACTTCCTACGAGCAGTACTTC. Encoded protein: CASSPAGLAVTSYEQYF. J is TRBJ2-7 and V is TRBV18, with 11 bases identical to TRBD2. Trimming took 2 bases from V and 1 from J; bases not matched to a gene: 7. CDR1 and CDR2 (germline): KGHSH, LQKENI. The CDR3 is 17 amino acids.

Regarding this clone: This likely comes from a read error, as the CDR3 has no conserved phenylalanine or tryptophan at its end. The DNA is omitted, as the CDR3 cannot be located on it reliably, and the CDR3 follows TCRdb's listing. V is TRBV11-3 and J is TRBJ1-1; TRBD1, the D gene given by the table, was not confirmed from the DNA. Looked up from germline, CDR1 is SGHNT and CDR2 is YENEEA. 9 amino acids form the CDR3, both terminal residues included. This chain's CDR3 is CASSPEGAQ.

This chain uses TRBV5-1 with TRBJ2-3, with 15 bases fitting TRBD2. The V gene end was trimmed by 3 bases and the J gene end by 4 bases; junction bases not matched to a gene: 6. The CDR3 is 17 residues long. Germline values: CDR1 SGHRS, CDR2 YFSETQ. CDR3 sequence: CASSWGTSGRSADTQYF. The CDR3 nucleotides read TGCGCCAGCAGCTGGGGGACTAGCGGGAGGTCGGCAGATACGCAGTATTTT.

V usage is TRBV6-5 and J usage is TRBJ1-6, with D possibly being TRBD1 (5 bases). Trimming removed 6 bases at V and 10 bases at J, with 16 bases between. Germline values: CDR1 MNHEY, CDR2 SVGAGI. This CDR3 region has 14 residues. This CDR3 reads CASSREPTGSPLHF. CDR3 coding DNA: TGTGCCAGCAGCCGCGAACCCACAGGCTCACCCCTCCACTTT.

The CDR3 DNA sequence: TGCGCCAGCAGCCCCCTGGGCAGGGATCAGCCCCAGCATTTT. It is translated as CASSPLGRDQPQHF. This sequence joins TRBV5-1 and TRBJ1-5; tentatively, D is TRBD1 (5 bases). The CDR3 contains 14 residues. The V and J ends lost 4 bases and 5 bases respectively, with 13 bases between them. Per germline, CDR1 SGHRS and CDR2 YFSETQ.

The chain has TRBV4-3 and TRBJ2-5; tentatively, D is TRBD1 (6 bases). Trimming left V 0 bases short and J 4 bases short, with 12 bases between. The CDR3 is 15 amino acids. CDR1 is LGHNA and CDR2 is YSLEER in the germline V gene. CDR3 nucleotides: TGCGCCAGCAGCCAAGATACAGGGTACTCAGAGACCCAGTACTTC. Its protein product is CASSQDTGYSETQYF.

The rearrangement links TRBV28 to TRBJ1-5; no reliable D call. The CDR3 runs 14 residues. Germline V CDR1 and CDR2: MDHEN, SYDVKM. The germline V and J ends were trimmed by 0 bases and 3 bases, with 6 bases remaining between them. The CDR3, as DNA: TGTGCCAGCAGTTTATGGGGAGACAATCAGCCCCAGCATTTT. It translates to CASSLWGDNQPQHF.

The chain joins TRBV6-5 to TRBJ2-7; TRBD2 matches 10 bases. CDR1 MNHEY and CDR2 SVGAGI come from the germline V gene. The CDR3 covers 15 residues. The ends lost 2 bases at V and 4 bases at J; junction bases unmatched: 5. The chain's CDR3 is CASSYGLAGVYEQYF. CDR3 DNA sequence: TGTGCCAGCAGTTACGGGCTAGCGGGAGTTTACGAGCAGTACTTC.

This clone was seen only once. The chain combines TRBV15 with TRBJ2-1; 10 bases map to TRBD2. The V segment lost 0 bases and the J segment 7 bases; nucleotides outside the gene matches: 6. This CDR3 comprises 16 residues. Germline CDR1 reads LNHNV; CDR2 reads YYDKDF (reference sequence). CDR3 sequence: CATSRDLAGVGNEQFF. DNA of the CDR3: TGTGCCACCAGCAGAGATCTAGCGGGAGTAGGGAATGAGCAGTTCTTC.

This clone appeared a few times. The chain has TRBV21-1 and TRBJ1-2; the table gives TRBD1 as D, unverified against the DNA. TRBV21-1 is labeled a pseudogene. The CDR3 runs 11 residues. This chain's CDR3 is CRATGDYGYTF. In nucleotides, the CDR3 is TGTCGCGCGACAGGGGATTATGGCTACACCTTC.

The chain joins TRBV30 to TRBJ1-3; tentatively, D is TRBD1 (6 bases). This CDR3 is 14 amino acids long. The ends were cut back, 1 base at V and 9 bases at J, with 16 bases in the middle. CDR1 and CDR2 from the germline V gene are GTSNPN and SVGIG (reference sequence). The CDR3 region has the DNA TGTGCCTGGAGTGCGGGACAAGCAATGGGCACCATATATTTT. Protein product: CAWSAGQAMGTIYF.

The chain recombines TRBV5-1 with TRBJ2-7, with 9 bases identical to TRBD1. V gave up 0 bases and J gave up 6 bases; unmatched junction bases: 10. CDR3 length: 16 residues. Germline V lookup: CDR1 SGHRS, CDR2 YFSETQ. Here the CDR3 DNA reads TGCGCCAGCAGCTTGGGGACAGGGGAGACCCGTCCCGAGCAGTACTTC. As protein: CASSLGTGETRPEQYF.

CDR3 DNA sequence: TGTGCCAGCAGCGTACAGGGGGCGTTTGGAAACACCATATATTTT. This codes for CASSVQGAFGNTIYF. This sequence joins TRBV9 and TRBJ1-3; 8 nucleotides align to TRBD1. This CDR3 has 15 residues. The germline V gene encodes CDR1 SGDLS and CDR2 YYNGEE. V shed 1 base, J shed 3 bases, and the junction held 3 bases outside the gene matches.